This passage covers 6 T cell receptor beta chains from one sample sequenced in a study of low-dose radiotherapy and immunotherapy resistance in tumors. TRAV- and TRBV-specific primers primed first-strand cDNA, covering alpha and beta chains. A constant-region primer paired with the V-primer adapter amplified TCRs over about 18 PCR cycles. TCRdb reprocessed the reads via MiXCR and lists one record per CDR3 protein. In the table there are approximately 11,000 distinct CDR3 sequences, more than 55% of which are singletons. All receptors derive from a human donor with advanced metastatic prostate, ovarian, gallbladder or colorectal cancer (not recorded which). This table probably holds off-target reads from a library built for another chain.

The J gene is TRBJ2-3, the V gene TRBV6-1, with no clear D. Germline lookup yields CDR1 MNHNS and CDR2 SASEGT. This CDR3 region has 12 residues. Deletions cut 4 bases from V and 2 bases from J, with 4 bases between. Written as DNA, the CDR3 is TGTGCCAGCAGTGGACTCACAGATACGCAGTATTTT. Amino acids: CASSGLTDTQYF.

The CDR3 reads CASSLVPFDTEAFF. CDR3 in DNA: TGTGCCAGCAGCTTAGTCCCGTTTGACACTGAAGCTTTCTTT. The rearrangement links TRBV7-2 to TRBJ1-1; D remains ambiguous. Germline loops: CDR1 SGHTA, CDR2 FQGNSA. V was cut by 1 base and J by 3 bases, with 9 bases left in between. The CDR3 sequence is 14 residues long. Full variable domain (missing parts from reference TRBV7-2 and TRBJ1-1): GAGVSQSPSNKVTEKGKDVELRCDPISGHTALYWYRQSLGQGLEFLIYFQGNSAPDKSGLPSDRFSAERTGGSVSTLTIQRTQQEDSAVYLCASSLVPFDTEAFFGQGTRLTVV.

The V and J genes are TRBV6-6 and TRBJ2-2; TRBD2 matches at 9 bases. This CDR3 has 18 residues. Unmatched junction bases numbered 12, after V lost 6 bases and J lost 1 base. Germline V gives CDR1 MNHNY, CDR2 SVGAGI (reference sequence). CDR3 nucleotide sequence: TGTGCCAGCAGGTCTACGAAGGGACTAGCAAGGAACACCGGGGAGCTGTTTTTT. Translation: CASRSTKGLARNTGELFF.

This clonotype came up once. This chain joins TRBV7-6 and TRBJ2-7, with 12 bases matching TRBD1. V lost 4 bases, J lost 2 bases, and 3 bases stayed unmatched. This CDR3 is built from 15 residues. Germline lookup yields CDR1 SGHVS and CDR2 FNYEAQ. CDR3 nucleotides: TGTGCCAGCAGCTCAGGGACAGGGGGCCCCTACGAGCAGTACTTC. Amino acids: CASSSGTGGPYEQYF.

The rearrangement joins TRBV20-1 to TRBJ2-7, with 8 nucleotides matching TRBD2. This CDR3 spans 16 amino acids. Germline V gene lookup returns CDR1 DFQATT and CDR2 SNEGSKA (reference sequence). The ends lost 3 bases at V and 5 bases at J; junction bases unmatched: 15. In DNA, the CDR3 is TGCAGTGCTAGCCGAACGGGGTTAGCGGGAAATGACGAGCAGTACTTC. Translation gives CSASRTGLAGNDEQYF.

This rearrangement joins TRBV18 to TRBJ2-7; 7 positions match TRBD2. With V trimmed by 2 bases and J by 0 bases, 19 bases remained unmatched. Germline CDR1 is KGHSH and CDR2 is LQKENI. This CDR3 comprises 20 residues. CDR3 nucleotide sequence: TGTGCCAGCTCACCATGGGAGAACGGGAGGATTCCCGTTAGCTCCTACGAGCAGTACTTC. Protein sequence: CASSPWENGRIPVSSYEQYF.